This T cell receptor beta chain is drawn from a study of cytomegalovirus exposure and HLA in healthy donors (dated by TCRdb to 2015 to 2018). Notes on the research overall: An earlier analysis of several hundred of the donors reported about 300 Gb of sequence data and 95 million to 120 million unique TCR beta sequences obtained from some 170 million T cells. Approximately 300 gigabases of sequencing data and 91 million or so unique TCR sequences made up an early release that covered around 640 HLA-typed donors. The genetic ancestry cluster associated with self-reported Caucasian donors included 65% to 90% of the roughly 400 genotyped donors. The aim of the study was to test whether cataloging public T cell receptors could identify signatures of past pathogen exposure. Using immunosequencing, the study profiled T cell repertoires from approximately 700 subjects and related those repertoires to cytomegalovirus serostatus. Along with the approximately 650-subject first cohort, a separate validation cohort of some 130 different subjects was used. To predict cytomegalovirus infection status, the study brought together high-throughput TCR immunosequencing, statistical association of individual TCRs with disease status, and machine learning. In a later analysis, previously published TCR beta repertoires from hundreds of donors were re-analyzed and high-resolution HLA genotyping was added so that TCR occurrence patterns could be studied. In the later analysis, no new phenotypic data were used to find candidate immune exposures; instead, reliance was placed on TCR beta sequences and their occurrence across donors. In an earlier analysis of around 540 of the donors, high-throughput TCR beta sequencing was used to judge whether each TCR beta V gene segment behaved as functional or pseudogenic. Donor age, sex, ethnicity and CMV serostatus were compiled alongside the repertoire data. Genome-wide SNP genotypes for about 65% of the 666 donors were used in a later genetic analysis, which treated that subset as a discovery cohort. Every repertoire in the discovery cohort had been generated on one and the same sequencing platform. Class I and class II HLA loci were covered by the typing at four-digit resolution. Typing coverage varied by locus: roughly 629-640 donors for A, B, C, DRB1 and DQB1; around 560 for DQA1; nearly 610 for DPA1; around 450 for DPB1. Roughly 5 DR-DQ haplotypes were handled as single units for association and clustering because linkage in the cohort was strong. Among roughly 400 genotyped donors of the cohort, an average of approximately 240,000 unique TCR beta nucleotide sequences was sequenced per donor, of which roughly 17% were non-productive. Study-level results and caveats: Only TCR beta chains were sequenced in this cohort, and the absence of alpha or paired-chain data limited detectable features. In a later analysis, TCR association rates were found to vary across HLA loci, with the most associated TCRs seen for DRB1 alleles and the fewest for HLA-C alleles. Most TCR sequences were seen in very few donors, while some public TCRs were found in many individuals. A total of 150 to 200 TCR beta chains were listed by the study as associated with cytomegalovirus. A further reported finding was that TCR beta sequences accurately predicted the HLA-A and HLA-B alleles for most subjects in the first cohort. In vitro tests confirmed that a few of the cytomegalovirus-associated TCR beta chains recognize cytomegalovirus antigens. In a later genetic analysis, fewer N-insertions in productive TCRs were reported among donors in an Asian-associated ancestry cluster than the roughly 700-donor mean. According to a later analysis, parvovirus B19, influenza, CMV and Epstein-Barr virus appeared linked to several top co-occurrence clusters. Cytomegalovirus status was reported to be diagnosed by the classifier with high specificity and sensitivity in both the original and validation cohorts. Sequencing depth was assumed to be roughly uniform across donors in the presence/absence analyses, though that assumption may not hold. V-gene and J-gene trimming of TCR beta chains was associated with a missense DCLRE1C variant in a later genetic analysis, and the association was replicated in an independent cohort. Linkage disequilibrium might explain the correlated functional status among segregating V segments, but an unknown experimental factor could not be excluded. In an earlier analysis of approximately 600 of the donors, most TCR beta V segments were observed in productive rearrangements about 90% or about 30% of the time, broadly matching IMGT annotations. A later analysis associated some 17,000 TCR beta sequences with specific HLA alleles at a false discovery rate of 0.05. Assigning TCR associations to individual alleles was difficult when HLA alleles, especially DR and DQ, strongly co-occurred. Most CMV-associated TCR beta chains appeared to be HLA-restricted in a later analysis, and the HLA associations seemed to be driven largely by CMV exposure. Because some donors lacked HLA typing at each locus, the association tests relied only on the typed subset. Some IMGT-functional V segments, including TRBV6-2 and TRBV6-3, could not be told apart with the 87-base-pair reads, so those segments were excluded. A later analysis found that HLA-associated TCR beta chains were more clonally expanded and had lower generation probabilities than equally common non-associated chains. A cluster of highly shared sequence variants was judged likely to represent a technical artifact of the sequencing pipeline. The authors suggested that the approach could potentially be generalized to other disease states and immunological phenotypes. Immune exposure information for the cohort was limited to CMV serostatus. Because counts were too low, roughly 16 rarely observed V segments, including chromosome 9 orphons, were left out of the earlier analysis of roughly 600 of the donors.

Library preparation employed the immunoSEQ multiplex PCR assay. The multiplex PCR relied on a mix of 60 forward primers for TCR Vbeta segments and 13 reverse primers for TCR Jbeta segments. A multiplex PCR assay on genomic DNA amplified the CDR3 region of rearranged TCR beta genes. The Illumina HiSeq System was used to sequence the amplified TCR beta libraries as 87-base-pair reads. In the source study's methods: A later analysis counted approximately 84 million unique TCR beta chains across the roughly 700 repertoires, and roughly 11 million of these chains were shared by at least two donors. Raw reads were error-corrected and collapsed into unique sequences with a nearest-neighbor algorithm that merged closely related sequences to remove PCR and sequencing errors. CDR3 sequences were aligned to IMGT reference sequences to assign V, D and J gene segments. For a sequence to be retained, at least a six-nucleotide match to both a V gene segment and a J gene segment was required. A rearrangement was called productive if the CDR3 had no stop codons and remained in frame with V and J, and every other rearrangement was called non-productive. Following IMGT convention, CDR3 was defined as the stretch from the second conserved V-encoded cysteine to the conserved J-encoded phenylalanine. The earlier analysis of more than 450 of the donors excluded sequences that lacked an unambiguous match to a single V gene segment. An earlier analysis of 550 to 650 of the donors classified V segments as functional when productive rearrangements were above 56.7% and as segregating when the standard deviation between donors was above 5%. A statistical classification framework was developed to diagnose cytomegalovirus status using the catalog of TCR beta chain sequences. In a later analysis, TCR nucleotide sequences were compared against IMGT/GENE-DB human TR gene sequences so that V and J genes could be assigned. A later analysis assigned CDR3 sequences and most-parsimonious VDJ recombination scenarios with the TCRdist pipeline. In a later analysis, each TCR beta chain was defined by its CDR3 amino acid sequence together with its V-gene family, and reads lacking a unique V-gene family were excluded. A later analysis removed several hundred highly shared, low-generation-probability nucleotide sequences to deal with suspected cross-contamination and a sequencing artifact. A later analysis calculated a clonal expansion index for each public chain from normalized within-repertoire ranks of inferred template counts. A later analysis computed generation probabilities with a VDJ recombination model fitted to out-of-frame rearrangements, and checked the results against IGoR. In a later analysis, hypergeometric tests were used to score TCR-TCR, TCR-HLA and TCR-CMV co-occurrence, with a repertoire-size bias correction applied to TCR pairs. In a later analysis, false discovery rates were estimated by permuting HLA or CMV assignments 20 times. In a later analysis, co-occurring TCRs were grouped using DBSCAN, with TCRdist sequence similarity added in when clustering inside HLA-allele-positive subsets. For co-occurrence clustering, repertoires with fewer than 30,000 or more than 120,000 public chains were excluded, along with about five repertoires with anomalous nucleotide sharing. TCRdb obtained this table from immuneACCESS and retained in-frame rearrangements with V and J assigned. These tables miss some clones; where compared with another copy, unresolved V genes account for less than half of the shortfall, and the remainder is unexplained. The DNA was the basis for D and trimming; V, J and clone size are from that table. This sample has 140,000 or so clones in its table, and around two thirds of those were observed once. Clones ranked in the top ten supply around 4.1% of the sample.

The cohort consisted of approximately 690 healthy bone marrow donors. At the time of sampling, all cohort members were nominally healthy, though unrecorded immune exposures were likely present. The donor was CMV seropositive and was included in the group of 300 or so seropositive cohort members. Every donor gave a peripheral blood sample, and the peripheral blood mononuclear cells from that sample were used for TCR beta sequencing. The Qiagen DNeasy Blood Extraction Kit was used to extract genomic DNA from the blood cell samples. Notes on this clone: Its antigen specificity is not known. No quality values exist for individual bases; no much larger clone is one base distant.

Between the V and J ends, shortened by 1 base and 10 bases respectively, the junction contains 17 bases. According to the germline V gene, CDR1 reads LGHNA and CDR2 reads YSLEER. The CDR3 goes from the cysteine to the phenylalanine over 15 residues. The entry retains the CDR3 DNA only, 45 bases that are in frame from base 1. Source material: PBMCs. The sequence was obtained from a man between 18 and 29 years old in good health and CMV-seropositive. The sequence links TRBV4-3 to TRBJ1-5, with no reliable assignment of the D segment. The nucleotide sequence is TGCGCCAGCAGCCAAGTTTCTGGGCCTCAGGTCCCCCAGCATTTT. Translated, it reads CASSQVSGPQVPQHF.